This TCR beta chain was identified in a study of blood T cell repertoires in COVID-19. Turning to the study itself: Whether acute or convalescent, the COVID-19 samples came from the United States, Italy and Spain. PBMCs, B-cell-depleted T cells, or T cells were the source of the cDNA or gDNA that made up the material.

Repertoires were generated with immunoSEQ multiplex PCR, while TCRdb's copy carries only in-frame clones and drops some. Of 200,000 to 300,000 clones in the sample, about nine tenths were seen once. Participant reports of clinical history set cohort assignment. Before being deemed recovered, Cohort 3 donors had two negative PCRs, clearance, or symptom resolution. The ends lost 2 bases at V and 6 bases at J; junction bases unmatched: 15. This CDR3 is built from 19 residues. The V gene's germline CDR1 is MNHEY and CDR2 SMNVEV (reference sequence). Sample: PBMCs or T cells enriched from blood (not recorded which). The origin of this receptor is a woman aged 18-29 years who had recovered from COVID-19. The J gene is TRBJ2-7, the V gene TRBV27; 14 bases are shared with TRBD2. CDR3 coding DNA: TGTGCCAGCAGTTTAAGGCCCCCTACTGGACTAGCGGGGGGCGGCGAGCAGTACTTC. Protein: CASSLRPPTGLAGGGEQYF.